This T cell receptor beta chain was sequenced in a study of post-analysis software for immune sequencing data. The wider study: The courses of disease that were included comprised relapsing-remitting, secondary progressive and progressive-relapsing multiple sclerosis.

Comments on this clonotype: Its antigen remains unidentified.

Whole-study results and caveats: Relative to controls, patients had roughly five TRBV segments at higher frequency, with TRBV5-6, TRBV5-1 and TRBV20-1 among these. Samples from a shared batch, those prepared together, strongly co-clustered by F measure. The normalized Chao1 diversity of multiple sclerosis patients was significantly lower than that of controls.

The TCR beta cDNA libraries carried unique molecular identifiers. With roughly 0.95 to 11 million T cells as the source, hundreds of thousands of cDNA molecules resulted. TCRdb passed the PCR reads through MiXCR, listing each CDR3 protein once. This table holds about half a million distinct CDR3 sequences, approximately 46% found once. The germline V and J ends were trimmed by 5 bases and 13 bases, with 15 bases remaining between them. The CDR3 is made up of 12 amino acids. Germline loops: CDR1 SEHNR, CDR2 FQNEAQ (reference sequence). V and J are TRBV7-9 and TRBJ2-4; either TRBD1 or TRBD2 may supply D (5 bases each). The sequence was obtained from a girl aged 10 to 17 with multiple sclerosis. The sample taken for sequencing was blood. CDR3: CASSTGTFEQYF. The CDR3 DNA is TGTGCCAGCAGCACCGGGACGTTTGAGCAGTACTTC.